The next 27 T cell receptor beta chains were all read from a single sample in a study of response to subunit inactivated influenza vaccine. In TCRdb, the RT-PCR reads were re-called with MiXCR into one record per CDR3 protein. The sample yields roughly 570,000 distinct CDR3 sequences, 10% to 15% seen once. The sample consisted of PBMCs from blood, taken 40 to 50 days after vaccination. These receptors were taken from a man between 50 and 59 years old who received an inactivated influenza vaccine.

This clonotype was seen more than once but under ten times. The genes are TRBV20-1 and TRBJ2-4; D might be TRBD1 or TRBD2, each matching 6 bases. The CDR3 sequence is 12 residues long. V lost 0 bases and J 12 bases, leaving 12 bases between the germline ends. In germline, CDR1 is DFQATT, CDR2 SNEGSKA (reference sequence). The DNA for the CDR3 is TGCAGTGCTAGAGATAGCGGCAGGGGTCAGTACTTC. Translating gives CSARDSGRGQYF.

V gene TRBV12-3 or TRBV12-4 combines with J gene TRBJ1-1; 8 nucleotides match TRBD1. This CDR3 has 18 amino acids. The trim removed 5 bases at V and 1 base at J, leaving 15 bases unmatched. In nucleotides, the CDR3 is TGTGCCAGCAGTCCTTCTTGGCAGGGGGCATTCGGGAACACTGAAGCTTTCTTT. It translates to CASSPSWQGAFGNTEAFF.

This clonotype has a count of ten or more. The J gene is TRBJ2-3, the V gene TRBV20-1; D possibly uses TRBD1 or TRBD2 (5 bases each). Germline CDR1 is DFQATT and CDR2 is SNEGSKA (reference sequence). The CDR3 sequence is 15 residues long. The V end was cut by 6 bases, the J end by 0 bases, with 16 bases between. CDR3 protein: CSAEDIYTSTDTQYF. CDR3 nucleotides: TGCAGTGCGGAGGACATTTATACTAGCACAGATACGCAGTATTTT.

This clonotype has just a few counts. The gene calls are TRBV14 and TRBJ2-5; 9 bases match TRBD2. CDR1 SGHDN and CDR2 FVKESK come from the germline V gene. V shed 5 bases and J 5 bases; nucleotides not matched to a gene: 15. This CDR3 is 17 amino acids long. The CDR3 bases are TGTGCCAGCAGCGCCCGAGTAGCGGGAGCGGTGGATGAGACCCAGTACTTC. It yields the protein CASSARVAGAVDETQYF.

The chain couples TRBV7-6 to TRBJ2-7, with 11 bases aligning to TRBD1. Germline V gene lookup returns CDR1 SGHVS and CDR2 FNYEAQ. Trimming removed 3 bases from V and 2 bases from J; junction bases left unmatched: 9. The CDR3 is made up of 17 amino acids. This CDR3 reads CASSLRAPGQGAYEQYF. Here the CDR3 DNA reads TGTGCCAGCAGCTTGCGTGCCCCGGGACAGGGGGCCTACGAGCAGTACTTC.

This chain connects TRBV10-3 to TRBJ2-3; 11 bases are shared with TRBD2. Trimming cost V 3 bases and J 4 bases; bases outside gene matches: 0. Germline V CDR1 and CDR2: ENHRY, SYGVKD. The CDR3 length is 14 residues. In DNA, the CDR3 is TGTGCCATCAGTGAACTAGCGGGAGCAGATACGCAGTATTTT. As protein: CAISELAGADTQYF.

This clonotype was picked up a small number of times. The chain combines TRBV14 with TRBJ1-2, with 10 bases fitting TRBD1. The CDR3 spans 13 residues. V lost 1 base and J lost 8; bases outside the gene matches: 1. Germline values: CDR1 SGHDN, CDR2 FVKESK. The CDR3: CASSQGTGGGYTF. The CDR3 DNA reads as TGTGCCAGCAGCCAAGGGACAGGGGGAGGCTACACCTTC.

The chain joins TRBV5-6 to TRBJ2-3; TRBD1 or TRBD2 may be the D gene (5 bases each). The CDR3 totals 14 residues. Germline CDR1 and CDR2: SGHDT and YYEEEE. Trimming took off 4 bases at V and 2 bases at J, with 11 bases between the two ends. For the CDR3, the DNA is TGTGCCAGCAGCGAGGGGAAGCCCACAGATACGCAGTATTTT. Translating gives CASSEGKPTDTQYF. The complete variable domain, with remaining parts taken from reference TRBV5-6 and TRBJ2-3, reads DAGVTQSPTHLIKTRGQQVTLRCSPKSGHDTVSWYQQALGQGPQFIFQYYEEEERQRGNFPDRFSGHQFPNYSSELNVNALLLGDSALYLCASSEGKPTDTQYFGPGTRLTVL.

The J gene is TRBJ2-7, the V gene TRBV28; D tentatively fits TRBD1 or TRBD2 (5 bases each). Germline assignment: CDR1 MDHEN and CDR2 SYDVKM. This CDR3 contains 14 residues. Between the trimmed V and J ends, which lost 4 bases and 3 bases, there was a span of 13 bases. The CDR3 DNA reads as TGTGCCAGCAGTTATCAGGGACCACTCTACGAGCAGTACTTC. Its translation is CASSYQGPLYEQYF.

Points on this clonotype: This may come from a read error, since a much larger clone is one base off. CDR3 protein: CCATPGAGGLSYEQYF. For the CDR3, the DNA is TGCTGTGCCACCCCGGGGGCGGGGGGTCTATCCTACGAGCAGTACTTC. V usage is TRBV20-1 and J usage is TRBJ2-7, with 8 bases lining up with TRBD2. The germline CDR1 and CDR2 sequences are DFQATT and SNEGSKA (reference sequence). This CDR3 has 16 residues.

This clonotype was counted between two and nine times. J is TRBJ1-2 and V is TRBV12-3 or TRBV12-4; D ambiguous. The ends were cut back, 5 bases at V and 0 bases at J, with 19 bases in the middle. CDR3 length: 17 residues. This CDR3 is CASSQRGFGLANYGYTF. CDR3 DNA: TGTGCCAGCAGTCAGAGAGGTTTCGGGTTAGCTAACTATGGCTACACCTTC.

This clonotype was found many times. V and J are TRBV9 and TRBJ2-5, with TRBD2 matching over 9 bases. After removal of 0 bases from V and 3 bases from J, the junction contained 6 bases not matched to a gene. Germline CDR1 is SGDLS and CDR2 is YYNGEE. This CDR3 is built from 16 residues. The CDR3 is CASSVAFGGGEETQYF. For the CDR3, the DNA is TGTGCCAGCAGCGTAGCGTTTGGCGGGGGGGAAGAGACCCAGTACTTC.

This clonotype was seen repeatedly, ten times or more. This sequence joins TRBV20-1 and TRBJ2-7; 11 nucleotides match TRBD1. CDR3 length: 14 amino acids. Germline values: CDR1 DFQATT, CDR2 SNEGSKA (reference sequence). With V trimmed by 1 base and J by 3 bases, 2 bases remained unmatched. The CDR3 here is CSARGTGGIYEQYF. CDR3 DNA sequence: TGCAGTGCTAGAGGGACAGGGGGCATCTACGAGCAGTACTTC.

This clonotype was found many times. A junction boundary mismatches the germline segment, possibly from a read error. This rearrangement joins TRBV20-1 to TRBJ2-7; a possible D gene is TRBD2 (6 bases). Germline V gives CDR1 DFQATT, CDR2 SNEGSKA (reference sequence). This CDR3 spans 12 amino acids. The CDR3 sequence is CSANRMGLGDLF. The CDR3 region has the DNA TGCAGTGCTAATCGAATGGGACTCGGCGATTTGTTC.

In this sample, this clonotype turned up a few times. The chain has TRBV6-5 and TRBJ2-7; 10 bases map to TRBD1. The CDR3 extends over 15 amino acids. Trimming removed 4 bases from V and 2 bases from J; junction bases left unmatched: 5. Germline V gene data show CDR1 as MNHEY and CDR2 as SVGAGI. For the CDR3, the DNA is TGTGCCAGCAGTTCCGGGACAGGGGCTACCTACGAGCAGTACTTC. Translated: CASSSGTGATYEQYF.

This clonotype was counted between two and nine times. The rearrangement joins TRBV7-8 to TRBJ2-3; D is tentatively TRBD1 or TRBD2 (6 bases each). Between the trimmed V and J ends, which lost 5 bases and 4 bases, there was a span of 13 bases. This CDR3 region has 14 residues. Germline CDR1 SGHVS, CDR2 FQNEAQ. Written as DNA, the CDR3 is TGTGCCAGCAGCCCTAGGGGGGTGGCAGATACGCAGTATTTT. Translation gives CASSPRGVADTQYF.

A few counts support this clonotype. V is TRBV5-1 and J is TRBJ2-7; TRBD1 agrees at 8 bases. This CDR3 contains 15 residues. Losses at the gene ends were 4 bases for V and 2 bases for J; bases not matched to a gene: 8. Germline V gives CDR1 SGHRS, CDR2 YFSETQ. CDR3 in DNA: TGCGCCAGCAGCGCTTCACCGACAGGGGCCTACGAGCAGTACTTC. This codes for CASSASPTGAYEQYF.

This clonotype was found a few times. The J gene is TRBJ1-4, the V gene TRBV20-1; the D gene is possibly TRBD1 (5 bases). V lost 6 bases to trimming and J lost 7 bases, with 12 bases between them. CDR1 is DFQATT, CDR2 SNEGSKA, per germline (reference sequence). CDR3 size: 12 residues. In nucleotides, the CDR3 is TGCAGTGCCGCGGGGCTTGGTGAAAAACTGTTTTTT. This gives the protein CSAAGLGEKLFF.

This sequence joins TRBV29-1 and TRBJ1-5, with unresolved D. Trimming pared 4 bases from V and 3 bases from J, leaving 10 bases between. Per the germline V gene, CDR1 is SQVTM and CDR2 is ANQGSEA. The CDR3 consists of 13 residues. DNA of the CDR3: TGCAGCGTTGCCAGGAGTGTCAATCAGCCCCAGCATTTT. Its protein product is CSVARSVNQPQHF. The variable domain in full, completed from reference TRBV29-1 and TRBJ1-5, reads SAVISQKPSRDICQRGTSLTIQCQVDSQVTMMFWYRQQPGQSLTLIATANQGSEATYESGFVIDKFPISRPNLTFSTLTVSNMSPEDSSIYLCSVARSVNQPQHFGDGTRLSIL.

Of note for this clonotype: A read error may explain this, as a much larger clone is one base away. The chain carries TRBV4-2 and TRBJ1-1; D might be TRBD1 (5 bases). The CDR3 contains 14 residues. Trimming removed 1 base at V and 5 bases at J, with 11 bases between. In germline, CDR1 is LGHNA, CDR2 YNFKEQ. The CDR3 region is CASSQAGSYTEAFF. Written as DNA, the CDR3 is TGTGCCAGCAGCCAAGCAGGGAGTTATACTGAAGCTTTCTTT.

The J gene is TRBJ1-5, the V gene TRBV12-3 or TRBV12-4; 11 bases map to TRBD1. The length of the CDR3 is 15 residues. Trimming cost V 6 bases and J 4 bases; bases outside gene matches: 5. CDR3 DNA sequence: TGTGCCAGCAGAAGGGGGGACAGGGGGAATCAGCCCCAGCATTTT. Its translation is CASRRGDRGNQPQHF.

The chain carries TRBV14 and TRBJ2-2; D may be TRBD1 (7 bases). The CDR3 is 17 amino acids. CDR1 and CDR2 (germline): SGHDN, FVKESK. Trimming pared 0 bases from V and 4 bases from J, leaving 15 bases between. CDR3 protein: CASSQDRGARITGELFF. The CDR3, as DNA: TGTGCCAGCAGCCAAGACAGGGGGGCGCGGATCACCGGGGAGCTGTTTTTT.

This clonotype appeared many times. The chain combines TRBV20-1 with TRBJ1-5, with 7 bases matching TRBD1. Germline-derived CDR1 and CDR2 are DFQATT and SNEGSKA (reference sequence). The CDR3 is 13 amino acids. Trimming took 2 bases from V and 7 from J; bases not matched to a gene: 5. CDR3 residues: CSARPTGEQPQHF. CDR3 bases: TGCAGTGCTAGACCCACAGGGGAGCAGCCCCAGCATTTT.

This clonotype has more than one count but fewer than ten. The chain uses TRBV4-2 and TRBJ1-1, with D possibly matching TRBD1 (5 bases). The V gene lost 0 bases and the J gene lost 4 bases, with 12 bases spanning the gap. The CDR3 spans 15 residues. CDR1 and CDR2 (germline): LGHNA, YNFKEQ. CDR3 coding DNA: TGTGCCAGCAGCCAAGAAGGAGGGGAGAGCACTGAAGCTTTCTTT. Translated, it gives CASSQEGGESTEAFF.

This clonotype was seen a few times. The V call is TRBV4-1, the J call TRBJ1-1; D not certain. Trimming removed 4 bases at V and 0 bases at J, with 12 bases between. Germline loops: CDR1 MGHRA, CDR2 YSYEKL. This CDR3 has 15 residues. The CDR3: CASSLRGQLNTEAFF. CDR3 bases: TGCGCCAGCAGCCTAAGAGGGCAGCTGAACACTGAAGCTTTCTTT.

This chain joins TRBV24-1 and TRBJ2-2; D call uncertain. Germline V lookup: CDR1 KGHDR, CDR2 SFDVKD. Trimming removed 4 bases at V and 8 bases at J, with 10 bases between. The CDR3 length is 13 residues. In DNA, the CDR3 is TGTGCCACCAGTGACTTAGGAGCGGGGGAGCTGTTTTTT. It codes for CATSDLGAGELFF.

The genes are TRBV10-2 and TRBJ1-2, with D tentatively TRBD1 (6 bases). The germline V and J ends were trimmed by 4 bases and 3 bases, with 9 bases remaining between them. The germline CDR1 and CDR2 sequences are WSHSY and SAAADI. The CDR3 loop spans 13 amino acids. The CDR3 loop is CASSAEGDYGYTF. The DNA for the CDR3 is TGCGCCAGCAGTGCAGAGGGGGACTATGGCTACACCTTC.